This TCR beta chain was obtained from a study of beta chain features in type 1 diabetes. This clone appeared a few times. Antigen: not known. Every bit of the isolated RNA underwent reverse transcription, so sequencing read expressed TCRB transcripts. Some clones are missing from TCRdb's copy, which holds only in-frame ones; the method was immunoSEQ multiplex PCR. The sample lists some 350,000 clones, 13% seen once, with 0.013% to 0.015% in the top ten. General observations from the study: When VDJ junctions were examined, type 1 diabetes patients showed fewer insertions and more deletions. The naive, central memory and Treg TCRB repertoires looked more alike in patients than they did in healthy donors. Shortening that was moderate but significant affected the TCRB CDR3s of Type 1 diabetes patients in all four CD4+ subsets.

CD45RO/CCR7/CD25/CD127/CD95/CD27 separated CD4+ naive, central memory, regulatory and stem cell-like memory cells by sorting. Purity exceeded 98% in all sorted populations. CDR1 is SNHLY and CDR2 is FYNNEI in the germline V gene. The CDR3 has 14 amino acids. V gave up 7 bases and J gave up 0 bases, with 12 bases separating them. Sequenced sample: naive CD4+ T cells from blood. V gene TRBV2 combines with J gene TRBJ1-1, with D possibly TRBD1 on 5 matching bases. The TCR originated in a young woman with type 1 diabetes. The CDR3 loop is CASKSRAVNTEAFF. In nucleotides, the CDR3 is TGTGCCAGCAAGAGCAGGGCGGTGAACACTGAAGCTTTCTTT. Full variable domain (outside the CDR3, taken from reference TRBV2 and TRBJ1-1): EPEVTQTPSHQVTQMGQEVILRCVPISNHLYFYWYRQILGQKVEFLVSFYNNEISEKSEIFDDQFSVERPDGSNFTLKIRSTKLEDSAMYFCASKSRAVNTEAFFGQGTRLTVV.